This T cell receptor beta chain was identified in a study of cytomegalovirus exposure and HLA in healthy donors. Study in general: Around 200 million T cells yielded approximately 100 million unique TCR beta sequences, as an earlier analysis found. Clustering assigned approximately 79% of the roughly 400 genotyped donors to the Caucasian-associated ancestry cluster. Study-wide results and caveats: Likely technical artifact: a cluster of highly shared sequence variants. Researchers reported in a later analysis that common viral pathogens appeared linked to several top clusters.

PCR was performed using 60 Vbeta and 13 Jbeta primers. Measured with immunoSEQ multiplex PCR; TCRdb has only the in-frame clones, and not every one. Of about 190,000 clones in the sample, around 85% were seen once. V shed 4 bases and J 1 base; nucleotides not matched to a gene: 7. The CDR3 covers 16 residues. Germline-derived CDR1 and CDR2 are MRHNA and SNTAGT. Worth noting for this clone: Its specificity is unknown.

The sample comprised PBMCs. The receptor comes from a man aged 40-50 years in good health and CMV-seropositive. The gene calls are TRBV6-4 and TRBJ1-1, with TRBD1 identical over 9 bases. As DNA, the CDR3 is TGTGCCAGCAGTGCGTCGACAGGGGGATCGAACACTGAAGCTTTCTTT. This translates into CASSASTGGSNTEAFF.